A selection of T cell receptor beta chains follows, all from one sample in a study of shared clonotypes between healthy human individuals. Sequencing was performed with immunoSEQ multiplex PCR; in TCRdb, only in-frame clones are kept and a portion is missing. The table shows millions of clones, with roughly 94% occurring only once. The sequencing sample was made of naive CD4+ T cells sorted from blood. All receptors derive from a man younger than 35 in good health. The CDR3 runs from the conserved cysteine through the conserved F or W. D genes are given only for firm matches. A row's size may be missing; if present it is once, few, many or a size class.

clone_size,v_call,d_call,j_call,cdr3_nt,cdr3_aa
.,TRBV6-5,.,TRBJ2-7,TGTGCCAGTAAAGGGCTATACGAGCAGTACTTC,CASKGLYEQYF
.,TRBV28,.,TRBJ2-4,TGTGCCAGCCGAACCCACGGGGCTGAAATTCAGTACTTC,CASRTHGAEIQYF
.,TRBV18,.,TRBJ1-1,TGTGCCAGCTCACAATCACCACTAGCTATGAACACTGAAGCTTTCTTT,CASSQSPLAMNTEAFF
.,TRBV10-2,.,TRBJ2-2,TGCGCCAGCAGTCCAACCCGCACCGGGGAGCTGTTTTTT,CASSPTRTGELFF
.,TRBV10-3,.,TRBJ2-3,TGTGCCATCAGTGAAAAATCAGATACGCAGTATTTT,CAISEKSDTQYF
.,TRBV5-6,.,TRBJ1-5,TGTGCCAGCAGCTTTTCAGGGGATCAGCCCCAGCATTTT,CASSFSGDQPQHF
.,TRBV28,TRBD1,TRBJ1-2,TGTGCCAGCAGTTTATCAGCCCTTGGACAGGCCCGGGGCTACACCTTC,CASSLSALGQARGYTF
many,TRBV11-2,TRBD1,TRBJ1-3,TGTGCCAGCAGCACCCCCGGGACAGGGCCGTCTGGAAACACCATATATTTT,CASSTPGTGPSGNTIYF
.,TRBV13,TRBD2,TRBJ2-5,TGTGCCAGCAGCTTGAGCGGCCCCGGACTAGCGGGGGGAGAGACCCAGTACTTC,CASSLSGPGLAGGETQYF
.,TRBV5-1,TRBD2,TRBJ2-3,TGCGCCAGCAGCTTGGGAGCGGGAGTTTCCACAGATACGCAGTATTTT,CASSLGAGVSTDTQYF
.,TRBV11-2,.,TRBJ2-2,TGTGCCAGCAGCTTAGAAGGGGTGGGCGGGGAGCTGTTTTTT,CASSLEGVGGELFF
.,TRBV5-1,TRBD2,TRBJ2-1,TGCGCCAGCAGCATCACTAGCGGGGGGGCCGATGAGCAGTTCTTC,CASSITSGGADEQFF
.,TRBV6-6,.,TRBJ1-3,TGTGCCAGCAGTCGTACTACAGGGTCTGCTGGAAACACCATATATTTT,CASSRTTGSAGNTIYF
.,TRBV30,TRBD1,TRBJ1-2,TGTGCCTGGAGTCCGACCTTGGGACAGGGTACTGGCTACACCTTC,CAWSPTLGQGTGYTF
.,TRBV20-1,.,TRBJ2-7,TGCAGTGCTGGGAAATTGTGGGAGCAGTACTTC,CSAGKLWEQYF
.,TRBV2,TRBD2,TRBJ2-1,TGTGCCAGCAGTAATGGACTAGCGGGAGGTAATGAGCAGTTCTTC,CASSNGLAGGNEQFF
.,TRBV7-2,.,TRBJ2-5,TGTGCCAGCAGCTTAGAACGCGGCAGGGTATACGAGACCCAGTACTTC,CASSLERGRVYETQYF
.,TRBV5-4,.,TRBJ2-5,TGTGCCAGCAGCGGGGGAGGACAGGTCTTGCAAGAGACCCAGTACTTC,CASSGGGQVLQETQYF
.,TRBV6-5,.,TRBJ1-2,TGTGCCAGCAGTTCTCGCACAGGGAACCGTGGCTACACCTTC,CASSSRTGNRGYTF
.,TRBV6-6,.,TRBJ1-4,TGTGCCAGCAGTTACGGGCAGGGGAATGAAAAACTGTTTTTT,CASSYGQGNEKLFF
.,TRBV30,.,TRBJ1-4,TGTGCCTGGAACAGCCCAGGGCGGCAAAAACTGTTTTTT,CAWNSPGRQKLFF
.,TRBV10-3,.,TRBJ1-2,TGTGCCATCAGGGGGGAAAACTATGGCTACACCTTC,CAIRGENYGYTF
.,TRBV5-1,.,TRBJ2-3,TGCGCCAGCAGTTTTGGGTCCGGGGGAGCAGATACGCAGTATTTT,CASSFGSGGADTQYF
few,TRBV19,TRBD1,TRBJ1-2,TGTGCCAGTAGTATAGACCGGGACAGGACGGATGGCTACACCTTC,CASSIDRDRTDGYTF
once,TRBV6-1,.,TRBJ2-2,TGTGCCAGCAGTTTTGGACTATCAAACACCGGGGAGCTGTTTTTT,CASSFGLSNTGELFF
.,TRBV19,TRBD1,TRBJ2-7,TGTGCCAGTAGTATAGGGGGACAGGAATCTGCCTACGAGCAGTACTTC,CASSIGGQESAYEQYF
.,TRBV10-1,.,TRBJ2-3,TGCGCCAGCAGTGTAGCAGATACGCAGTATTTT,CASSVADTQYF
.,TRBV6-5,.,TRBJ2-7,TGTGCCAGCAGTTACACGGGGCCTCCGGGCCCGTGGGAGCAGTACTTC,CASSYTGPPGPWEQYF
once,TRBV4-3,TRBD2,TRBJ2-3,TGCGCCAGCAGCCAAGAGTCTAGCGGCCGCACAGATACGCAGTATTTT,CASSQESSGRTDTQYF
.,TRBV25-1,TRBD1,TRBJ2-5,TGTGCCAGCAGTGAATATAGGGGACAGGGGCTTGGAGAGACCCAGTACTTC,CASSEYRGQGLGETQYF
.,TRBV5-6,.,TRBJ1-4,TGTGCCAGCAGCTACCGGGGCCTGACGGGTGGTGAAAAACTGTTTTTT,CASSYRGLTGGEKLFF
once,TRBV27,.,TRBJ2-6,TGTGCCAGCAGTTTATCGGGGGTGACTGGGGCCAACGTCCTGACTTTC,CASSLSGVTGANVLTF
.,TRBV7-9,.,TRBJ2-2,TGTGCCAGCAGCGTCATACGGCGGGGTGGGGTCGGCGGGGAGCTGTTTTTT,CASSVIRRGGVGGELFF
.,TRBV5-1,.,TRBJ2-3,TGCGCCAGCAGAAGGGCTCCACGTGACACAGATACGCAGTATTTT,CASRRAPRDTDTQYF
.,TRBV5-1,TRBD2,TRBJ2-3,TGCGCCAGCAGCTTGATAGGACTAGGAGAGACAGATACGCAGTATTTT,CASSLIGLGETDTQYF
.,TRBV6-6,.,TRBJ2-7,TGTGCCAGCAGCACAGCAGGGGTGGGATACGAGCAGTACTTC,CASSTAGVGYEQYF
.,TRBV10-3,.,TRBJ2-1,TGTGCCATCAGTGAGTCGTATGGTTACAATGAGCAGTTCTTC,CAISESYGYNEQFF
.,TRBV2,.,TRBJ1-5,TGTGCCAGCAGTGAGGGCATCTATAGCAATCAGCCCCAGCATTTT,CASSEGIYSNQPQHF
.,TRBV13,.,TRBJ2-5,TGTGCCAGCAGCTCCTCAGGAGGGGAGACCCAGTACTTC,CASSSSGGETQYF